The clone carrying this T cell receptor beta chain was detected many times. The CDR3 sequence is 18 residues long. V was trimmed by 4 bases and J by 4 bases, leaving 23 bases between them. Germline CDR1 SGHVS, CDR2 FNYEAQ. The sample originates from a study of Graves' ophthalmopathy and Graves' hyperthyroidism. Study in general: Calling hyperthyroidism stable required that no ophthalmopathy show up within 18 months of follow-up.

Clinicians made diagnoses from clinical symptoms, serum thyroxine, TRAb, thyroid ultrasound and orbital computed tomography. RNA transcripts were the template, and TCR beta CDR3 regions were amplified from them. The authors performed first-round RT-PCR with HTBI primers and then a second-round multiplex PCR. TCRdb itself ran the multiplex PCR reads through MiXCR, one entry per CDR3 protein. This sample has around 1,000,000 distinct CDR3 sequences; 35% to 40% occur once, and the top ten carry around 10%. Sequencing used peripheral blood or thyroid tissue (not recorded which). This rearrangement joins TRBV7-6 to TRBJ1-5; tentative D call: TRBD1 (5 bases). The TCR comes from an adult man with Graves' hyperthyroidism. CDR3 amino acids: CASSSYPPGLWKNQPQHF. In DNA form, the CDR3 reads TGTGCCAGCAGCTCATACCCCCCAGGGTTGTGGAAAAATCAGCCCCAGCATTTT.